This T cell receptor beta chain was captured in a study of CD8 T cells in ankylosing spondylitis. CDR1 and CDR2 (germline): SGHVS, FNYEAQ. The CDR3 is made up of 16 amino acids. With V trimmed by 4 bases and J by 1 base, 1 base remained unmatched. This clonotype has more than one count but fewer than ten. TCRdb reanalysed the 5' RACE reads using MiXCR and keeps one entry per CDR3 protein. The sample holds under 150,000 distinct CDR3 sequences, around 10% seen once. This rearrangement joins TRBV7-6 to TRBJ2-2, with TRBD2 matching over 12 bases. Sequencing input: blood, either unsorted or a sorted T cell fraction (not recorded which). This clonotype was obtained from a female donor with ankylosing spondylitis or in good health (not recorded which). CDR3 region: CASSWTSGENTGELFF. DNA for the CDR3: TGTGCCAGCAGCTGGACTAGCGGGGAGAACACCGGGGAGCTGTTTTTT.